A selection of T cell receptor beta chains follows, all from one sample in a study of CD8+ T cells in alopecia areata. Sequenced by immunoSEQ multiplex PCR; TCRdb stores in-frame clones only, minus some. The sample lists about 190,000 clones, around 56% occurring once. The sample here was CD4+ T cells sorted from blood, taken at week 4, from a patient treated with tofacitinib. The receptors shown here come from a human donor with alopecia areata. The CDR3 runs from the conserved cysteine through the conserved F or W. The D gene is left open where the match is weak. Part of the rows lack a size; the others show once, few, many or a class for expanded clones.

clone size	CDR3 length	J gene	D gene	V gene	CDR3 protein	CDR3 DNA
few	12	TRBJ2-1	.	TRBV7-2	CASSLVAGPGFF	TGTGCCAGCAGCTTAGTGGCAGGGCCGGGGTTCTTC
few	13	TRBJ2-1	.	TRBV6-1	CASRREVYDEQFF	TGTGCCAGCAGGCGGGAAGTCTACGATGAGCAGTTCTTC
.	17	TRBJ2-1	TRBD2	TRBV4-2	CASSQVPGLAVHNEQFF	TGTGCCAGCAGCCAAGTCCCCGGACTAGCGGTCCACAATGAGCAGTTCTTC
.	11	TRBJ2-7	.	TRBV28	CASSPRDEQYF	TGTGCCAGCAGTCCCCGGGACGAGCAGTACTTC
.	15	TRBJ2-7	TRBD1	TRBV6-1	CASSPTGGFSYEQYF	TGTGCCAGCAGTCCTACAGGGGGATTCTCCTACGAGCAGTACTTC
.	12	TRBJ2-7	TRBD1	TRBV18	CASSRDRDEQYF	TGTGCCAGCTCACGGGACAGGGACGAGCAGTACTTC
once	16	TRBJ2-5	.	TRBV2	CASSVRGTGFQETQYF	TGTGCCAGCAGTGTGAGAGGGACTGGATTCCAAGAGACCCAGTACTTC
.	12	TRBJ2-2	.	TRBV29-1	CSVNREGGELFF	TGCAGCGTAAACAGGGAGGGGGGGGAGCTGTTTTTT
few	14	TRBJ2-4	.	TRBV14	CASSLSGAKNIQYF	TGTGCCAGCAGCCTATCGGGTGCCAAAAACATTCAGTACTTC
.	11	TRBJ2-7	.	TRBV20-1	CSARGGYEQYF	TGCAGTGCCAGGGGTGGCTACGAGCAGTACTTC
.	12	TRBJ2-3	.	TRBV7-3	CASSRDERTQYF	TGTGCCAGCAGCCGCGACGAGAGGACGCAGTATTTT
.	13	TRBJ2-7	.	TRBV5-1	CASSVDGLYEQYF	TGCGCCAGCAGCGTGGACGGACTATACGAGCAGTACTTC
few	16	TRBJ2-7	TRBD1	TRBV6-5	CASSYGAGTGQYEQYF	TGTGCCAGCAGTTACGGGGCCGGGACAGGACAATACGAGCAGTACTTC
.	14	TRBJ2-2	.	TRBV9	CASSVESVSGELFF	TGTGCCAGCAGCGTAGAGAGTGTATCCGGGGAGCTGTTTTTT
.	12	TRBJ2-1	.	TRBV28	CATNQERGEQFF	TGTGCCACAAACCAGGAGCGCGGTGAGCAGTTCTTC
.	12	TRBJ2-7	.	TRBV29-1	CSVAGEGGEQYF	TGCAGCGTGGCCGGCGAAGGGGGCGAGCAGTACTTC
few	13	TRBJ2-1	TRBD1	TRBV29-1	CSVKTGGGNEQFF	TGCAGCGTTAAGACAGGGGGCGGCAATGAGCAGTTCTTC
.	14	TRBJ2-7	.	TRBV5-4	CASSLPDRSGEQYF	TGTGCCAGCAGCCTACCGGACAGATCTGGCGAGCAGTACTTC
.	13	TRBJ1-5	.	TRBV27	CASSLGPQKAQHF	TGTGCCAGCAGTTTAGGTCCACAGAAAGCCCAGCATTTT
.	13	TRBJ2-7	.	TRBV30	CAWSGGPSYEQYF	TGTGCCTGGAGTGGCGGGCCCTCCTACGAGCAGTACTTC
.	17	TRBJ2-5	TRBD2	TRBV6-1	CASSGGTSGRIVETQYF	TGTGCCAGCAGTGGAGGGACTAGCGGGAGGATTGTAGAGACCCAGTACTTC
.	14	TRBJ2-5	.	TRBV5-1	CASSSAGLQETQYF	TGCGCCAGCAGCTCCGCGGGGCTCCAAGAGACCCAGTACTTC
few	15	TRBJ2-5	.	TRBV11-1	CASSLVGGDGQTQYF	TGTGCCAGCAGCTTAGTAGGCGGGGACGGGCAGACCCAGTACTTC
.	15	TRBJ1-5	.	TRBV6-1	CASSLGIGGNQPQHF	TGTGCCAGCAGTCTGGGGATCGGGGGCAATCAGCCCCAGCATTTT
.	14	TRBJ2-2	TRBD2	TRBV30	CAWSRSGGFRELFF	TGTGCCTGGAGTCGTAGCGGGGGGTTCAGGGAGCTGTTTTTT
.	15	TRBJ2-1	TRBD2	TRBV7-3	CASSLASGRLNEQFF	TGTGCCAGCAGCTTGGCTAGCGGGAGGTTGAATGAGCAGTTCTTC
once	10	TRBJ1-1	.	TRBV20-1	CSARTIEAFF	TGCAGTGCTAGAACAATAGAAGCTTTCTTT
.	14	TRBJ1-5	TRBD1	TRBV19	CASSTGGSNQPQHF	TGTGCCAGTAGTACAGGGGGTAGCAATCAGCCCCAGCATTTT
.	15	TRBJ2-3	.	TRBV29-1	CSARTARRGTDTQYF	TGCAGCGCTAGGACAGCCCGAAGGGGCACAGATACGCAGTATTTT
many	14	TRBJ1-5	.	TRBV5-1	CASSPGDSNQPQHF	TGCGCCAGCAGCCCTGGGGATAGCAATCAGCCCCAGCATTTT
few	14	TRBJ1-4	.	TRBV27	CASTTWGKGQKLFF	TGTGCCAGCACCACTTGGGGAAAGGGACAAAAACTGTTTTTT
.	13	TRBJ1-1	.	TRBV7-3	CASSPTNGPEAFF	TGTGCCAGCAGCCCTACCAATGGCCCTGAAGCTTTCTTT
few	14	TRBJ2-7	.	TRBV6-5	CASSPRRGGDEQYF	TGTGCCAGCAGTCCTCGAAGGGGGGGGGACGAGCAGTACTTC
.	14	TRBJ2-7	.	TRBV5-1	CASSTNTGDNEQYF	TGCGCCAGCAGCACCAATACAGGCGACAACGAGCAGTACTTC
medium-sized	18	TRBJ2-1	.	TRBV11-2	CASSLAAGGLVGPRKQFF	TGTGCCAGCAGCTTAGCGGCAGGAGGCTTGGTAGGGCCCCGGAAGCAGTTCTTC
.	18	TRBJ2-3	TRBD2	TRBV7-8	CASSLAHGGLAVTDTQYF	TGTGCCAGCAGCTTAGCCCACGGGGGTCTAGCGGTAACAGATACGCAGTATTTT
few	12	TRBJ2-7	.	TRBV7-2	CASSTDFYEQYF	TGTGCCAGCAGCACAGACTTCTACGAGCAGTACTTC
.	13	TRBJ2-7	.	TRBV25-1	CASSPGGLYEQYF	TGTGCCAGCAGCCCGGGGGGCCTCTACGAGCAGTACTTC
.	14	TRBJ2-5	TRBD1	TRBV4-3	CASSQDSGGETQYF	TGCGCCAGCAGCCAAGACTCAGGGGGAGAGACCCAGTACTTC
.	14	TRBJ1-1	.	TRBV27	CASSLTGRDTEAFF	TGTGCCAGCAGTTTAACAGGGAGAGACACTGAAGCTTTCTTT
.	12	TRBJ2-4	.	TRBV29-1	CSGLEAADIQYF	TGCAGCGGCTTGGAGGCCGCGGACATTCAGTACTTC
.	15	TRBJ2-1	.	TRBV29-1	CSGDKLTTKDNEQFF	TGCAGCGGAGACAAACTGACTACTAAGGACAATGAGCAGTTCTTC
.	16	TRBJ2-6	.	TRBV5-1	CASSIGRYSGANVLTF	TGCGCCAGCAGCATTGGGCGTTACTCTGGGGCCAACGTCCTGACTTTC
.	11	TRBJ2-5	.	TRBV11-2	CASSSGWVQYF	TGTGCCAGCAGCTCGGGATGGGTCCAGTACTTC
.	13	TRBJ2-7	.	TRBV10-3	CAISGASQYEQYF	TGTGCCATCAGTGGGGCTAGTCAGTACGAGCAGTACTTC
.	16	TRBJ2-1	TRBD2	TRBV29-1	CSVVPLTSGRGNEQFF	TGCAGCGTTGTCCCTTTGACTAGCGGGAGGGGCAATGAGCAGTTCTTC
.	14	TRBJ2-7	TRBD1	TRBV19	CASSITGGNYEQYF	TGTGCCAGTAGTATCACAGGGGGAAACTACGAGCAGTACTTC
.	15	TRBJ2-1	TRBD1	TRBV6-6	CASSYGQGVYNEQFF	TGTGCCAGCAGTTACGGGCAGGGGGTTTACAATGAGCAGTTCTTC
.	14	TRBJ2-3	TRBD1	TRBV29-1	CSVERTGGTDTQYF	TGCAGCGTTGAGAGGACAGGGGGCACAGATACGCAGTATTTT
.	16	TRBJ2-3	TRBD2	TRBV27	CASSLLGGRGADTQYF	TGTGCCAGCAGTTTATTGGGCGGGAGGGGTGCAGATACGCAGTATTTT
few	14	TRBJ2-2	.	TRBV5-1	CASSLGDLFGELFF	TGCGCCAGCAGCTTGGGGGACCTTTTCGGGGAGCTGTTTTTT